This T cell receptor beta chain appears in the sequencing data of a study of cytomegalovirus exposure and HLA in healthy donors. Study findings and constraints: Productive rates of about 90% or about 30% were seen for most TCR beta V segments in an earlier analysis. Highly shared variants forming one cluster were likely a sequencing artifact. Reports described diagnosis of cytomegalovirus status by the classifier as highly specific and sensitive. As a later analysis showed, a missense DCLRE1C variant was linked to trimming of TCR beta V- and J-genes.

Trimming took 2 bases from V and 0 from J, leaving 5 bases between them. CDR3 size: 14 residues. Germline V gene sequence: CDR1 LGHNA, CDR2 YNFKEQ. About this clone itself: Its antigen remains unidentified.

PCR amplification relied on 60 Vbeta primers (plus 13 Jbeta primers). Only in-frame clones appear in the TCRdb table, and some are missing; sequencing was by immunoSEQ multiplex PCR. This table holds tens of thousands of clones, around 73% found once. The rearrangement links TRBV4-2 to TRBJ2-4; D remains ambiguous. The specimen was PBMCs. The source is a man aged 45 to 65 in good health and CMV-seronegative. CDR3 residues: CASSQPEAKNIQYF. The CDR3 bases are TGTGCCAGCAGCCAACCAGAAGCCAAAAACATTCAGTACTTC.